The clone carrying this T cell receptor (beta chain) was observed a single time. The CDR3 length is 13 residues. In germline, CDR1 is LGHDT, CDR2 YNNKEL (reference sequence). V was clipped by 4 bases and J by 5 bases, with 6 bases between them. The sample originates from a study of blood T cells in healthy people across ages. Study-wide context: Capturing about one barcoded beta molecule per two T cells was achieved by template switching.

A sample-barcoded 5' primer and a J-beta primer mix were used in a second PCR of about 7 to 12 cycles. TCRdb itself ran the 5' RACE reads through MiXCR, one entry per CDR3 protein. The sample lists fewer than 900,000 distinct CDR3 sequences, 45% to 50% occurring once. The TCR was taken from a woman aged 60-75 years in good health. Sequenced input: blood. The rearrangement joins TRBV3-1 to TRBJ1-6; the D gene is possibly TRBD1 (6 bases). DNA of the CDR3: TGTGCCAGCAGCCGACAGGATAATTCACCCCTCCACTTT. Protein sequence: CASSRQDNSPLHF.